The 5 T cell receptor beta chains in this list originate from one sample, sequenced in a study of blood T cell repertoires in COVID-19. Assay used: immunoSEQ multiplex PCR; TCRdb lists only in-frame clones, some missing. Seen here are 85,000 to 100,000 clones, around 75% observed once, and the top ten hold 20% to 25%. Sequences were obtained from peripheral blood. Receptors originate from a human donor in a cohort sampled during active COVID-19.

CDR3 protein: CASSSRGGTGPQHF. The CDR3 nucleotides read TGTGCCAGCAGCTCTAGAGGGGGTACGGGGCCCCAGCATTTT. This chain joins TRBV7-2 and TRBJ1-5, with D perhaps matching TRBD1 (6 bases). Germline CDR1 is SGHTA and CDR2 is FQGNSA. The CDR3 runs 14 residues. The germline V and J ends were trimmed by 4 bases and 9 bases, with 16 bases remaining between them.

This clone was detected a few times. For the CDR3, the DNA is TGTGCCAGCAGCGTCAGTCGGGACAGAACGGCCGGGGAGCTGTTTTTT. Translation: CASSVSRDRTAGELFF. The chain is built from TRBV7-6 and TRBJ2-2, with 7 bases fitting TRBD1. V shed 5 bases, J shed 6 bases, and the junction held 12 bases outside the gene matches. Germline lookup yields CDR1 SGHVS and CDR2 FNYEAQ. CDR3 length: 16 residues.

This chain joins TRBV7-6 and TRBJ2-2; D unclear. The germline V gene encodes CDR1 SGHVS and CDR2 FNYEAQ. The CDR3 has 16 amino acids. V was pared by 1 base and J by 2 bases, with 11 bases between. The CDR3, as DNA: TGTGCCAGCAGCTTAGGGTCAGCGAGAAACACCGGGGAGCTGTTTTTT. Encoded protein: CASSLGSARNTGELFF.

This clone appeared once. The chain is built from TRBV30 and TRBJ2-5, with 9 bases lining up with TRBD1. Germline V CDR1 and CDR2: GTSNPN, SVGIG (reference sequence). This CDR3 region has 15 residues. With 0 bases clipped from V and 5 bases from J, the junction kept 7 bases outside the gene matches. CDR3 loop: CAWSVGQGSGETQYF. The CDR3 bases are TGTGCCTGGAGTGTAGGACAGGGGTCGGGGGAGACCCAGTACTTC.

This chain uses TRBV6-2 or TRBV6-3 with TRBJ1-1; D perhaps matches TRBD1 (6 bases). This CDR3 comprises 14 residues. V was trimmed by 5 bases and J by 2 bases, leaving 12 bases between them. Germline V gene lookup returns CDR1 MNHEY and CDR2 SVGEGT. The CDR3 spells CASSPWTVNTEAFF. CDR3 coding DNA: TGTGCCAGCAGTCCATGGACAGTTAACACTGAAGCTTTCTTT.